This T cell receptor (beta chain) was recovered during a study of cytomegalovirus exposure and HLA in healthy donors. Study-level findings and limits: A later analysis showed HLA-associated TCR beta chains outstripping equally common others in clonal expansion. Some V segments, TRBV6-2 and TRBV6-3 among them, were indistinguishable and were therefore excluded.

J gave up 1 base and V 6 bases, and 6 bases lay outside the gene matches. Germline loops: CDR1 SNHLY, CDR2 FYNNEI. The CDR3 is 15 amino acids. Primers: 60 Vbeta forward and 13 Jbeta reverse. Under the authors' procedure: Unique TCR beta chains totaled about 78 million in a later count, with around 11 million of them shared. The method was immunoSEQ multiplex PCR; TCRdb's version includes in-frame clones alone and lacks a portion of them. V and J calls plus clone size are reproduced from that table; the DNA served to infer D and trimming. The sample gives some 150,000 clones, around 75% of which show up once; 1.5% to 2% is in the top ten. Note on this clone: The antigen is undetermined.

V and J are TRBV2 and TRBJ2-7, with 10 nucleotides matching TRBD2. The TCR originated in a young woman in good health and CMV-seronegative. The sequencing sample was made of PBMCs. CDR3: CASSETSGTSYEQYF. The CDR3 coding sequence is TGTGCCAGCAGCGAAACTAGCGGGACGTCCTACGAGCAGTACTTC.